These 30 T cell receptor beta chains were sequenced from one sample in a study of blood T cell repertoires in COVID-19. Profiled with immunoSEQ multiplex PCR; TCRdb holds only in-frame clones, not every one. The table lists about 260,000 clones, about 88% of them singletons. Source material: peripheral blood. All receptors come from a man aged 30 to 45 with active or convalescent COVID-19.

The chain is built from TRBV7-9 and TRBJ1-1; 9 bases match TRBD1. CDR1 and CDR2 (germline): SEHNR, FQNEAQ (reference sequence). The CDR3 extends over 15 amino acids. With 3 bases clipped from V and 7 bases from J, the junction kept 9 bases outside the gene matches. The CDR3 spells CASSFLQGAFVEAFF. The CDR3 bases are TGTGCCAGCAGCTTCCTACAGGGGGCTTTCGTTGAAGCTTTCTTT. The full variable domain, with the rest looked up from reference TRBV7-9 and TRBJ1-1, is DTGVSQNPRHKITKRGQNVTFRCDPISEHNRLYWYRQTLGQGPEFLTYFQNEAQLEKSRLLSDRFSAERPKGSFSTLEIQRTEQGDSAMYLCASSFLQGAFVEAFFGQGTRLTVV.

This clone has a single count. In nucleotides, the CDR3 is TGCGCCAGCAGCCAACAGGGGGCAGCTGAAAAACTGTTTTTT. This codes for CASSQQGAAEKLFF. The chain recombines TRBV4-1 with TRBJ1-4; 8 bases agree with TRBD1. From germline, CDR1 is MGHRA and CDR2 YSYEKL. Losses at the gene ends were 2 bases for V and 7 bases for J; bases not matched to a gene: 3. This CDR3 is built from 14 residues.

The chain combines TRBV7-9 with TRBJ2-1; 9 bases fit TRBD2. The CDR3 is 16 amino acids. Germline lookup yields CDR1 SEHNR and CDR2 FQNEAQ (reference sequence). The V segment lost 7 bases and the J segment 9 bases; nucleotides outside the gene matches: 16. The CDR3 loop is CASNYLSGGKVGEQFF. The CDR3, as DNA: TGTGCCAGCAACTATTTGAGCGGGGGGAAAGTGGGTGAGCAGTTCTTC.

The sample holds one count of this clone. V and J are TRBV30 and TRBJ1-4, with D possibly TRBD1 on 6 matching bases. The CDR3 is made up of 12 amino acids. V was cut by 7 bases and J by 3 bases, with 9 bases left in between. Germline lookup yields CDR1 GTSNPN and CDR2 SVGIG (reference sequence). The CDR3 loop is CALQGANEKLFF. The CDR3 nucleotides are TGTGCCTTACAGGGAGCTAATGAAAAACTGTTTTTT. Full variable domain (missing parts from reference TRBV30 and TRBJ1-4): SQTIHQWPATLVQPVGSPLSLECTVEGTSNPNLYWYRQAAGRGLQLLFYSVGIGQISSEVPQNLSASRPQDRQFILSSKKLLLSDSGFYLCALQGANEKLFFGSGTQLSVL.

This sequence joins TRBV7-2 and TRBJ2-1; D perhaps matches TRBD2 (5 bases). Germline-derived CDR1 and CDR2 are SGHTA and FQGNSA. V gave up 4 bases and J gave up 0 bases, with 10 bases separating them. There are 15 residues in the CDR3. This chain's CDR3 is CASSYSGPSYNEQFF. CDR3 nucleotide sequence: TGTGCCAGCAGCTACAGCGGACCCTCCTACAATGAGCAGTTCTTC.

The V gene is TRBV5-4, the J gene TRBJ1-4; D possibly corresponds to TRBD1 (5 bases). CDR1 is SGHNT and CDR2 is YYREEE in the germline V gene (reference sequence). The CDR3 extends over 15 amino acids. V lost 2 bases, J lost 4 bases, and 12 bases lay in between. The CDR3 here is CASSLPGLSNEKLFF. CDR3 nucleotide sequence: TGTGCCAGCAGCTTACCGGGACTGAGTAATGAAAAACTGTTTTTT.

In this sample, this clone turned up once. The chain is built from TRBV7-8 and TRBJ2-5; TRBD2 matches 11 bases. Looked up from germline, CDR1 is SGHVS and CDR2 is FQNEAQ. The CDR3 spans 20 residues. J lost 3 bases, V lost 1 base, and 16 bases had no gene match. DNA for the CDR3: TGTGCCAGCAGCTTAGATACAGGGACCCCGACTAGCGGGATGGAAGAGACCCAGTACTTC. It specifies CASSLDTGTPTSGMEETQYF.

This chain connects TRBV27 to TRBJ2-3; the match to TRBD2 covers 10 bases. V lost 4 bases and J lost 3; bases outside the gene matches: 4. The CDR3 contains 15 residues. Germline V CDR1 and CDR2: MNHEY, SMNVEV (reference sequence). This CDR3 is CASSYTSGVTDTQYF. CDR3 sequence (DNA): TGTGCCAGCAGTTATACTAGCGGGGTTACAGATACGCAGTATTTT.

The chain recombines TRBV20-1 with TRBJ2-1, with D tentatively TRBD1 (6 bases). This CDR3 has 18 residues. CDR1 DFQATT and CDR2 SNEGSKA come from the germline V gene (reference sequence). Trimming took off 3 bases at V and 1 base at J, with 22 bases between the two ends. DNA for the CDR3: TGCAGTGCTAGTAGAGCGAGGCAGGGGTTCAGTTCCTACAATGAGCAGTTCTTC. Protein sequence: CSASRARQGFSSYNEQFF.

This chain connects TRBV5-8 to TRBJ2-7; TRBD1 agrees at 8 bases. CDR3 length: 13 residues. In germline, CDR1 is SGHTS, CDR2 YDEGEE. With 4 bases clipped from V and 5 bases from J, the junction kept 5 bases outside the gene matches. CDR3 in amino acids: CASSPGQGNEQYF. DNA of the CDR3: TGTGCCAGCAGCCCTGGACAGGGCAACGAGCAGTACTTC.

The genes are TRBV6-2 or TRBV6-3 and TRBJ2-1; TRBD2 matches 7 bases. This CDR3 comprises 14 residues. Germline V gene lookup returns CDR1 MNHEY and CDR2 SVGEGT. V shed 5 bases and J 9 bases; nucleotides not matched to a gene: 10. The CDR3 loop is CASSNGTWGGEQFF. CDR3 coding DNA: TGTGCCAGCAGTAACGGGACTTGGGGGGGTGAGCAGTTCTTC.

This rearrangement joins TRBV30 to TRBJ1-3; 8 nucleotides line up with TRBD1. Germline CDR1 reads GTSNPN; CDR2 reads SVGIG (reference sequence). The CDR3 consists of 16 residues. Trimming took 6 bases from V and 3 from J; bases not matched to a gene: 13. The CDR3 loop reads CACQTLDREFGNTIYF. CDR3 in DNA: TGTGCCTGCCAGACCCTGGACAGGGAATTTGGAAACACCATATATTTT.

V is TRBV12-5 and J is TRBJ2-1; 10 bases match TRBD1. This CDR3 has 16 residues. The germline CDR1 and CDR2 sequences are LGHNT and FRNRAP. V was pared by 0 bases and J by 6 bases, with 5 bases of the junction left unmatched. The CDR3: CASGLVPGTGVNEQFF. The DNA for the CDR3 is TGTGCTAGTGGTTTGGTCCCCGGGACAGGGGTCAATGAGCAGTTCTTC.

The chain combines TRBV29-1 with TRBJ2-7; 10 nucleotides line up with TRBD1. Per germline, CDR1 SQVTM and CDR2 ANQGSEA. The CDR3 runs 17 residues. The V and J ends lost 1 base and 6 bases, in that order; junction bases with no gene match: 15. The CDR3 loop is CSVEVDGTGVASGEQYF. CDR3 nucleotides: TGCAGCGTTGAAGTGGATGGGACAGGGGTCGCGTCTGGCGAGCAGTACTTC.

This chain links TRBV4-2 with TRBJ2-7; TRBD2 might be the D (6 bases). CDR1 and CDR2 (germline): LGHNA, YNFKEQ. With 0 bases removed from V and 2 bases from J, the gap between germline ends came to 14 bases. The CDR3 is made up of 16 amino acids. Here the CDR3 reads CASSQDLAGITYEQYF. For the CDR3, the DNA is TGTGCCAGCAGCCAAGATTTGGCGGGGATCACCTACGAGCAGTACTTC.

The CDR3 spells CASSGSGVSTEAFF. CDR3 sequence (DNA): TGTGCCAGCAGCGGTTCAGGGGTGAGCACTGAAGCTTTCTTT. The chain carries TRBV9 and TRBJ1-1; weak D call: TRBD1 (6 bases). Per the germline V gene, CDR1 is SGDLS and CDR2 is YYNGEE. The germline V and J ends were trimmed by 3 bases and 4 bases, with 13 bases remaining between them. The CDR3 is made up of 14 amino acids.

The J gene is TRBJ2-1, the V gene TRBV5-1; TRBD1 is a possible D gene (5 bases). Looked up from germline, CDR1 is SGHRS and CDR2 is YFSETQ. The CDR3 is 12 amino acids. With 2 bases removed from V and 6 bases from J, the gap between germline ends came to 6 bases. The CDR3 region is CASSFDSNEQFF. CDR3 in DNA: TGCGCCAGCAGCTTCGACAGCAATGAGCAGTTCTTC.

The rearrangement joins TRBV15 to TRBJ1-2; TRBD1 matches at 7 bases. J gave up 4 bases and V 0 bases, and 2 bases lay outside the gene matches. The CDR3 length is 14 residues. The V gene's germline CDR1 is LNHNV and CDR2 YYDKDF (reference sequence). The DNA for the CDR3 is TGTGCCACCAGCAGAGAAGGGACAGCCTATGGCTACACCTTC. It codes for CATSREGTAYGYTF.

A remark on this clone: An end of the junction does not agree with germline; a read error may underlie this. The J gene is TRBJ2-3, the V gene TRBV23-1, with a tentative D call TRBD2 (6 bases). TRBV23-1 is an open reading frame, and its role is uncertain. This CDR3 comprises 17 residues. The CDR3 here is CASRGGFGGDRTDTQYF. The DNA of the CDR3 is TGCGCCAGCAGGGGCGGGTTCGGGGGAGATCGCACAGATACGCAATATTTT.

The CDR3 protein is CASSGRTSGGLNTGELFF. The CDR3 coding sequence is TGTGCCAGCAGCGGACGGACTAGCGGGGGGCTGAACACCGGGGAGCTGTTTTTT. This chain links TRBV5-4 with TRBJ2-2, with TRBD2 identical over 14 bases. This CDR3 has 18 residues. J was trimmed by 1 base and V by 4 bases; bases with no gene match: 6. CDR1 is SGHNT, CDR2 YYREEE, per germline (reference sequence).

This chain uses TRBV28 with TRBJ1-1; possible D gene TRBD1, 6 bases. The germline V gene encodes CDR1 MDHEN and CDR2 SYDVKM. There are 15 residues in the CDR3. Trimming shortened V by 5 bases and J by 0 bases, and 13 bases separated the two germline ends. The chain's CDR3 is CASSPSGDVNTEAFF. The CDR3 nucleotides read TGTGCCAGCAGTCCTTCAGGGGACGTGAACACTGAAGCTTTCTTT.

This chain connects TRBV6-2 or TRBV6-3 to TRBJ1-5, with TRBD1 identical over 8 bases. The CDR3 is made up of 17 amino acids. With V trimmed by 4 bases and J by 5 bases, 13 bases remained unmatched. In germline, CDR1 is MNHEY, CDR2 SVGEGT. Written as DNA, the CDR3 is TGTGCCAGCAGTTCGAACTGGGGGGACAGGCGGGATCAGCCCCAGCATTTT. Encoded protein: CASSSNWGDRRDQPQHF.

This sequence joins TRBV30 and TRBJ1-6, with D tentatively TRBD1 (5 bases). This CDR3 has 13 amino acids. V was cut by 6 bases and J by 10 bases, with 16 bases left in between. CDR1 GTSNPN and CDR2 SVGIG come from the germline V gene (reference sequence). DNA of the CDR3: TGTGCCTGCGCCCTTGGGGACTCCTCACCCCTCCACTTT. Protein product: CACALGDSSPLHF.

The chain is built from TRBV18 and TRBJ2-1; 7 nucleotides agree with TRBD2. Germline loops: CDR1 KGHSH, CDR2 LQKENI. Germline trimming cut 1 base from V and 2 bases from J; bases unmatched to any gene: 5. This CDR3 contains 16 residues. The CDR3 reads CASSPLAGVAYNEQFF. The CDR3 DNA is TGTGCCAGCTCACCACTCGCGGGGGTCGCCTACAATGAGCAGTTCTTC. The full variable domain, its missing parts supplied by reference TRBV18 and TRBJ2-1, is NAGVMQNPRHLVRRRGQEARLRCSPMKGHSHVYWYRQLPEEGLKFMVYLQKENIIDESGMPKERFSAEFPKEGPSILRIQQVVRGDSAAYFCASSPLAGVAYNEQFFGPGTRLTVL.

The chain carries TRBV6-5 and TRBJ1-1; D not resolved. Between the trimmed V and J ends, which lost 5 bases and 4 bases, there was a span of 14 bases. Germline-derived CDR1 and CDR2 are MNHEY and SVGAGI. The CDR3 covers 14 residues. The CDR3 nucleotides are TGTGCCAGCAGTCGACTATTTGAGGGCACTGAAGCTTTCTTT. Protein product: CASSRLFEGTEAFF.

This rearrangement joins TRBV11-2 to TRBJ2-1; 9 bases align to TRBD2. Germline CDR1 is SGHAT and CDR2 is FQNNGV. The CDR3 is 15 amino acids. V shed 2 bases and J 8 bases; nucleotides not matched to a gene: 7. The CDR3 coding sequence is TGTGCCAGCAGCTTATTTGCGGGGGGGATGTATGAGCAGTTCTTC. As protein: CASSLFAGGMYEQFF.

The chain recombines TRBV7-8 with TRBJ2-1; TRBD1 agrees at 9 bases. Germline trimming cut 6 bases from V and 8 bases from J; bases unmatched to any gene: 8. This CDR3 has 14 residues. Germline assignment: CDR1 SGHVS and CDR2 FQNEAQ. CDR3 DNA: TGTGCCAGCAGGCGAGGGACAGGGAGGGATGAGCAGTTCTTC. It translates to CASRRGTGRDEQFF.

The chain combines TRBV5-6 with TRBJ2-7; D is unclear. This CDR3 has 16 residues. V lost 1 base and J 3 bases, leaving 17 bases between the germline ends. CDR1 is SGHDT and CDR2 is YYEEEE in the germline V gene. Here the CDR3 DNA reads TGTGCCAGCAGCTTGCCCCCAGGTTCAAGATTCTACGAGCAGTACTTC. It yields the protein CASSLPPGSRFYEQYF.

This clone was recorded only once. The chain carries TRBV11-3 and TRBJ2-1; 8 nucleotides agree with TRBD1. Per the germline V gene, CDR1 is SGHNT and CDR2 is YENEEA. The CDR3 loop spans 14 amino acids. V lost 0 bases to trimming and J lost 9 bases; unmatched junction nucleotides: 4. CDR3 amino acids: CASSLEGQVAEQFF. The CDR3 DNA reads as TGTGCCAGCAGCTTAGAGGGACAGGTGGCTGAGCAGTTCTTC.

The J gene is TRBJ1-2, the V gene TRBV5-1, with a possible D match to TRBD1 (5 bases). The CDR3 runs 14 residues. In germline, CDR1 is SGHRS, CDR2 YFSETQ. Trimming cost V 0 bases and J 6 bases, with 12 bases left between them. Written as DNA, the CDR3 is TGCGCCAGCAGCTTGGTTTTGGGGGGACATGGCTACACCTTC. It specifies CASSLVLGGHGYTF.